The clone carrying this TCR beta chain was seen only a few times. Antigen unknown. The source of the sample is a study of cytomegalovirus exposure and HLA in healthy donors. Study background: Across 350 to 500 genotyped donors, approximately 80% landed in the Caucasian-associated ancestry cluster.

Amplification used 60 Vbeta primers and 13 Jbeta primers. Assay used: immunoSEQ multiplex PCR; TCRdb lists only in-frame clones, some missing. The data show under 200,000 clones, with approximately 80% seen just once and about 0.77% held by the top ten. The CDR3 consists of 13 residues. Germline V CDR1 and CDR2: SGHRS, YFSETQ. V lost 1 base to trimming and J lost 7 bases, with 9 bases between them. Findings and limits, study-wide: The listing of fewer than 200 TCR beta chains classed them as cytomegalovirus-associated. Fewer N-insertions (relative to the approximately 670-donor mean) were reportedly seen in an Asian-associated ancestry cluster in a later analysis. Highly shared variants forming one cluster were likely a sequencing artifact.

V and J are TRBV5-1 and TRBJ2-1; the D gene is possibly TRBD2 (5 bases). The sequence was collected from a woman aged 18-29 years in good health and CMV-seronegative. The sample comprised PBMCs. The chain's CDR3 is CASSLTRLNEQFF. The CDR3 nucleotides read TGCGCCAGCAGCTTGACTAGGCTTAATGAGCAGTTCTTC.